This paragraph reports one T cell receptor (beta chain). This sample is part of a study of blood T cell repertoires in COVID-19. The overall study: The United States, Italy and Spain were the sources of the acute and convalescent COVID-19 samples. PBMCs, B-cell-depleted T cells, or T cells provided the cDNA or gDNA that made up the material.

Source study methods: Reference gene primer amplification in the assay estimated nucleated cell counts. The protocol was immunoSEQ multiplex PCR, while the TCRdb copy is restricted to in-frame clones and leaves out a portion. V and J calls plus clone size are reproduced from that table; the DNA served to infer D and trimming. The sample yields about 220,000 clones, almost 85% seen once. Seattle participants joined during active infection and were tracked over time. CDR1 MNHEY and CDR2 SMNVEV come from the germline V gene (reference sequence). Deletions cut 6 bases from V and 4 bases from J, with 15 bases between. The CDR3 has 15 amino acids.

The sequencing sample was made of peripheral blood. This TCR was sampled from a woman aged 70 to 79 with COVID-19, enrolled during active disease. V is TRBV27 and J is TRBJ2-2, with a weak D call TRBD2 (6 bases). CDR3 sequence reads: CASSPVTRATGELFF. The CDR3 DNA follows: TGTGCCAGCAGCCCCGTGACTAGGGCCACCGGGGAGCTGTTTTTT.